The present entry profiles one TCR beta chain with its context. What it binds is unknown. The data were obtained in a study of T cell repertoires in cytomegalovirus infection. The wider study: Recently identified HLA-C-restricted CMV epitopes and well-studied HLA-B-restricted CMV epitopes were used by the study. Both a matching HLA type and CMV infection were indicated by public TCR beta signatures.

The germline CDR1 and CDR2 sequences are SGHKS and YYEKEE (reference sequence). The CDR3 has 16 residues. Deletions cut 0 bases from V and 4 bases from J, with 14 bases between. TCRdb recomputed calls from the reads with MiXCR, one row per CDR3 protein. The sample records some 350,000 distinct CDR3 sequences, approximately 35% being singletons. Study-wide points: Carriers of CMV and the relevant HLA type were discriminated by public TCR beta frequency. Clonotypes of TCR beta that were HLA-C-restricted and CMV-specific dominated the ex vivo response.

The source of this sequence is a human donor in good health (CMV status not recorded). Some clones in this sample may be carry-over from other donors' samples. The chain uses TRBV5-5 and TRBJ1-5; D perhaps matches TRBD1 (5 bases). The source was cultured PBMCs, collected from culture after CMV antigen stimulation. The CDR3 region is CASSLAARALNQPQHF. The DNA of the CDR3 is TGTGCCAGCAGCTTGGCCGCCAGGGCTCTGAATCAGCCCCAGCATTTT.